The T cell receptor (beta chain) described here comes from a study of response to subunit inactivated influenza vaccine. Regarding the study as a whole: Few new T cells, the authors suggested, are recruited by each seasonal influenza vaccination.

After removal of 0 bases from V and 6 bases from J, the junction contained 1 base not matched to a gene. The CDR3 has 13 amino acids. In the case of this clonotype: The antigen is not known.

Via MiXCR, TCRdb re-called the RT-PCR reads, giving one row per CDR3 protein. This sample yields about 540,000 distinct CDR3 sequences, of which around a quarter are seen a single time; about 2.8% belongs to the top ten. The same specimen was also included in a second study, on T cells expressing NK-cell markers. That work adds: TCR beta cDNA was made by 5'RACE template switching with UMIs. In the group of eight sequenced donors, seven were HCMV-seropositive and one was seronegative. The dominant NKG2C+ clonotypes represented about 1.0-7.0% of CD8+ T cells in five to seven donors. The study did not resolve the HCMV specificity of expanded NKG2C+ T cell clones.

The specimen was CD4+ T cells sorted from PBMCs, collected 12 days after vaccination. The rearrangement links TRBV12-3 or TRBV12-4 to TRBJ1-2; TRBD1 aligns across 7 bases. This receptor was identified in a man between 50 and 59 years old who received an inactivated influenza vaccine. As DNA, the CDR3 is TGTGCCAGCAGTTTAGCCGGACAGGATGGCTACACCTTC. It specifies CASSLAGQDGYTF.